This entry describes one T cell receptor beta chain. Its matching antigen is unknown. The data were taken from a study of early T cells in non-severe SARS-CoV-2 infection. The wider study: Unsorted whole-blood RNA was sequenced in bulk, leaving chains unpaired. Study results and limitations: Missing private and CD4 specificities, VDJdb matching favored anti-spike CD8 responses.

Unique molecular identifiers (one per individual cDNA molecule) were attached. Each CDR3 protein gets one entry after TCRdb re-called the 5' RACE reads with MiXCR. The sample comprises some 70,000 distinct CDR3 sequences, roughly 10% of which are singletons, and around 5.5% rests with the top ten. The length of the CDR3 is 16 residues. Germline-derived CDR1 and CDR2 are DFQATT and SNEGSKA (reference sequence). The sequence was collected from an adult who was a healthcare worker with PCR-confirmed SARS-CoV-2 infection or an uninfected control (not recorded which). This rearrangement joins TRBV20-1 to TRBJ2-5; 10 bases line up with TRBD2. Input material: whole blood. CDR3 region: CSRLAGHNWYQETQYF. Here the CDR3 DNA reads TGCAGCCGACTAGCGGGTCATAATTGGTACCAAGAGACCCAGTACTTC.